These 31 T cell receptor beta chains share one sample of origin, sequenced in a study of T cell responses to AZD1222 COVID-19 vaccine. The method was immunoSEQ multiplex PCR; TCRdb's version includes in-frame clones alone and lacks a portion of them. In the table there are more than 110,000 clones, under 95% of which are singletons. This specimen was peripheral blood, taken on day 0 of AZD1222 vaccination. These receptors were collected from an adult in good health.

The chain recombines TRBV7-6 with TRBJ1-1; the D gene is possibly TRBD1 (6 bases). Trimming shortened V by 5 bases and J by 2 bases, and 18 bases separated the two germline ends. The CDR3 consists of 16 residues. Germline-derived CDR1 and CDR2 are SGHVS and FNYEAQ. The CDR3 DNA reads TGTGCCAGCAGCCCCAACTCCCAGGGGTTTAACACTGAAGCTTTCTTT. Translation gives CASSPNSQGFNTEAFF.

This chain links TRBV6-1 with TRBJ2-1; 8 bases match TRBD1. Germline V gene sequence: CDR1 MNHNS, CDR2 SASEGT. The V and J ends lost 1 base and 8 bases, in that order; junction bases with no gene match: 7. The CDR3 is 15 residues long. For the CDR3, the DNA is TGTGCCAGCAGTGAAGGGGCAGGGGGCTCGGATGAGCAGTTCTTC. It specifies CASSEGAGGSDEQFF.

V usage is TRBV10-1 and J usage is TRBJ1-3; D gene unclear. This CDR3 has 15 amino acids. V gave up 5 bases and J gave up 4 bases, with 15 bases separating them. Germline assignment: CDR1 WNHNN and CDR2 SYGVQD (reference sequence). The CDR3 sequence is CASSKTRGGGNTIYF. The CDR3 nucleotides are TGCGCCAGCAGTAAAACTCGGGGTGGGGGAAACACCATATATTTT.

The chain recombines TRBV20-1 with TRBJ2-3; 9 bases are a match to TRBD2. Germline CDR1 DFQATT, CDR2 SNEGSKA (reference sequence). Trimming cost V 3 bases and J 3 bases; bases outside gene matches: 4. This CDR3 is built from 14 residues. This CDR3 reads CSASVTSGTDTQYF. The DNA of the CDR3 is TGCAGTGCTAGTGTGACTAGCGGTACAGATACGCAGTATTTT.

In DNA, the CDR3 is TGCGCCAGCAGTGACACAGGAGTGAACACTGAAGCTTTCTTT. Encoded protein: CASSDTGVNTEAFF. V usage is TRBV10-1 and J usage is TRBJ1-1, with D possibly matching TRBD1 (5 bases). The CDR3 runs 14 residues. The germline V gene encodes CDR1 WNHNN and CDR2 SYGVQD (reference sequence). The V and J ends lost 3 bases and 0 bases respectively, with 8 bases between them.

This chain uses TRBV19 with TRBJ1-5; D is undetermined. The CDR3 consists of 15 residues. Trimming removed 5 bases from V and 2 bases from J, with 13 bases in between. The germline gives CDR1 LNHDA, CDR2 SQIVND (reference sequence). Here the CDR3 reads CASSPGLRGNQPQHF. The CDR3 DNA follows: TGTGCCAGTAGTCCAGGACTGAGAGGCAATCAGCCCCAGCATTTT. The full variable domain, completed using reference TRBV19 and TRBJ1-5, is DGGITQSPKYLFRKEGQNVTLSCEQNLNHDAMYWYRQDPGQGLRLIYYSQIVNDFQKGDIAEGYSVSREKKESFPLTVTSAQKNPTAFYLCASSPGLRGNQPQHFGDGTRLSIL.

The chain's CDR3 is CASSPFLAGAYEQYF. The DNA of the CDR3 is TGCGCCAGCAGCCCCTTTTTGGCGGGAGCCTACGAGCAGTACTTC. The chain combines TRBV5-1 with TRBJ2-7; 7 bases line up with TRBD2. The germline V gene encodes CDR1 SGHRS and CDR2 YFSETQ. The trim removed 4 bases at V and 2 bases at J, leaving 9 bases unmatched. This CDR3 region has 15 residues.

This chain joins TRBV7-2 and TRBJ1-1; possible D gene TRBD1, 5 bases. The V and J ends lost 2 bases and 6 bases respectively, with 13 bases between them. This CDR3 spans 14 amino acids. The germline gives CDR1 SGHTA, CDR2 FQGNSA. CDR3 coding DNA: TGTGCCAGCAGCTTACTCGGGGGGGTCGCTGAAGCTTTCTTT. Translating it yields CASSLLGGVAEAFF. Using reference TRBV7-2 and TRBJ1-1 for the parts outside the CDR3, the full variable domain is GAGVSQSPSNKVTEKGKDVELRCDPISGHTALYWYRQSLGQGLEFLIYFQGNSAPDKSGLPSDRFSAERTGGSVSTLTIQRTQQEDSAVYLCASSLLGGVAEAFFGQGTRLTVV.

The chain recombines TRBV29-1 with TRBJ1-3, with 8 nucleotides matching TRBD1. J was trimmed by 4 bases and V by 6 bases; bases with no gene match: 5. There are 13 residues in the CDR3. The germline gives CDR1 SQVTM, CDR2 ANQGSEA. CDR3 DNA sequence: TGCAGCGTACAAGGACAGGGAGGAAACACCATATATTTT. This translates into CSVQGQGGNTIYF.

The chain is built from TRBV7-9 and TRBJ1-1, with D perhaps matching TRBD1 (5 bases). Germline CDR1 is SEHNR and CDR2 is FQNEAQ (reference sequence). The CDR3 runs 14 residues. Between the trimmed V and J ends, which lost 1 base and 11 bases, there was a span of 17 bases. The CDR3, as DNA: TGTGCCAGCAGCTTAGAGGGGAAGTCTATTACGGCTTTCTTT. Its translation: CASSLEGKSITAFF.

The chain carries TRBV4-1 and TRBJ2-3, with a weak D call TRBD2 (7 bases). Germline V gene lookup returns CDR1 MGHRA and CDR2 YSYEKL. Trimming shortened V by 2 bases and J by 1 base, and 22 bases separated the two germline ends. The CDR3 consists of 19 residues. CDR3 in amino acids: CASSQFSRVAGAGTDTQYF. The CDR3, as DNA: TGCGCCAGCAGCCAATTTTCCAGAGTCGCGGGGGCTGGCACAGATACGCAGTATTTT.

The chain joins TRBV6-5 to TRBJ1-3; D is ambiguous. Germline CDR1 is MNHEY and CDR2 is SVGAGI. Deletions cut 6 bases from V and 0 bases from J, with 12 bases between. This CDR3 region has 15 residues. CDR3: CASRPFGSSGNTIYF. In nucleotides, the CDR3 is TGTGCCAGCAGACCCTTCGGAAGCTCTGGAAACACCATATATTTT.

For the CDR3, the DNA is TGTGCCAGCAGCTTAATGCGGACTGAAGCTTTCTTT. Amino acids: CASSLMRTEAFF. This sequence joins TRBV7-9 and TRBJ1-1; D unresolved. The ends were cut back, 2 bases at V and 5 bases at J, with 6 bases in the middle. Germline CDR1 reads SEHNR; CDR2 reads FQNEAQ (reference sequence). There are 12 residues in the CDR3.

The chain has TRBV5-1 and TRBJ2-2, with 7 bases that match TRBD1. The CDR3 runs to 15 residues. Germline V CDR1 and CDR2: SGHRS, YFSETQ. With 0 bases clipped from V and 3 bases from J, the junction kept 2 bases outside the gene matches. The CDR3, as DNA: TGCGCCAGCAGCTTGGGGGACAGCTACACCGGGGAGCTGTTTTTT. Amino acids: CASSLGDSYTGELFF.

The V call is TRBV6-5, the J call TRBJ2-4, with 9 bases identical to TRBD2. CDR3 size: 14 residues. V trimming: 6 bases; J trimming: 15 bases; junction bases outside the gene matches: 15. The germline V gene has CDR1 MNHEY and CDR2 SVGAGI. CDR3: CASSKPGLAGFLYF. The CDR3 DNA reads TGTGCCAGCAGCAAACCGGGGCTAGCGGGATTTTTGTACTTC.

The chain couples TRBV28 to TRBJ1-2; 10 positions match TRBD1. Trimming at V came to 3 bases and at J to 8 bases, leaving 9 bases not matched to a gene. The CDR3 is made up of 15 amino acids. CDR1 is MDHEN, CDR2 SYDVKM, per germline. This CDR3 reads CASSFMSGTGEGYTF. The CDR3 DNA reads TGTGCCAGCAGTTTCATGAGTGGGACAGGGGAAGGCTACACCTTC.

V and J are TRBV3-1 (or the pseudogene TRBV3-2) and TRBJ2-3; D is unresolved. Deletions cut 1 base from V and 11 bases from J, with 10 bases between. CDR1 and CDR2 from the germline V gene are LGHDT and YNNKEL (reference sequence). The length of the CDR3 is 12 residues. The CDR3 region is CASSQVRAEQYF. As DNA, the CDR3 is TGTGCCAGCAGCCAAGTCCGGGCCGAGCAGTATTTT.

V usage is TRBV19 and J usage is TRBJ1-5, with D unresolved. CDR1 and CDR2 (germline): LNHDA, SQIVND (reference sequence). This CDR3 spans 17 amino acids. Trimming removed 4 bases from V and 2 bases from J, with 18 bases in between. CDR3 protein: CASSKRPRRGGNQPQHF. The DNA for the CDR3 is TGTGCCAGTAGTAAGAGACCCCGGAGAGGCGGCAATCAGCCCCAGCATTTT. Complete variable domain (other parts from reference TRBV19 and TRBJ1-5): DGGITQSPKYLFRKEGQNVTLSCEQNLNHDAMYWYRQDPGQGLRLIYYSQIVNDFQKGDIAEGYSVSREKKESFPLTVTSAQKNPTAFYLCASSKRPRRGGNQPQHFGDGTRLSIL.

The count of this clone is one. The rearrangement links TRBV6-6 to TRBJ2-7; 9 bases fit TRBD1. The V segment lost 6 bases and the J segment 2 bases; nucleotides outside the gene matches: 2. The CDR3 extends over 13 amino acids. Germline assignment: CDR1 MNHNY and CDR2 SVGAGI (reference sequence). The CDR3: CASSRDRAYEQYF. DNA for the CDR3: TGTGCCAGCAGCCGGGACAGGGCCTACGAGCAGTACTTC.

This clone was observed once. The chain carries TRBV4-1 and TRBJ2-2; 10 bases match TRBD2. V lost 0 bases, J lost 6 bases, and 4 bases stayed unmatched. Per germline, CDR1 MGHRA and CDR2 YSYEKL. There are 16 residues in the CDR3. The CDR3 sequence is CASSQDPSGSSGELFF. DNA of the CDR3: TGCGCCAGCAGCCAAGATCCTAGCGGGAGTTCCGGGGAGCTGTTTTTT.

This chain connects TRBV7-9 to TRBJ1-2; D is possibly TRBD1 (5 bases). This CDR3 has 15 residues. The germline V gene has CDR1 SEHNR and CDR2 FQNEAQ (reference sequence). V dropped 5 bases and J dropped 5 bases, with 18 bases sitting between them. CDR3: CASSLDTNGAYGYTF. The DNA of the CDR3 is TGTGCCAGCAGCCTGGACACCAACGGGGCATATGGCTACACCTTC.

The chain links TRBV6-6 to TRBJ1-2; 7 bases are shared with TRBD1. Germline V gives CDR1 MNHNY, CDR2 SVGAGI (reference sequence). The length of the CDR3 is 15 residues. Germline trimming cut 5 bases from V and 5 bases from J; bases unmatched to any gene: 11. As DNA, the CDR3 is TGTGCCAGCAGTGACCGGACAGGAAATAATTATGGCTACACCTTC. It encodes CASSDRTGNNYGYTF.

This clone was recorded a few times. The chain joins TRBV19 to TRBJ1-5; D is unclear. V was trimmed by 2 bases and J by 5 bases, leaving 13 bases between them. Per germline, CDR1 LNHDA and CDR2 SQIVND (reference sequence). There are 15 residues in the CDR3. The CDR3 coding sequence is TGTGCCAGTAGTATATTCTACAGAGAGGATCAGCCCCAGCATTTT. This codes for CASSIFYREDQPQHF.

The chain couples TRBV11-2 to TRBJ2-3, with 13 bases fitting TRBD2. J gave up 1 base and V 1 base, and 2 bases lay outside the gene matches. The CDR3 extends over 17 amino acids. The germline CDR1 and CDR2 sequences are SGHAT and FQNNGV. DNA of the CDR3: TGTGCCAGCAGCTTAGGAGGACTAGCGGGAGGCACAGATACGCAGTATTTT. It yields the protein CASSLGGLAGGTDTQYF.

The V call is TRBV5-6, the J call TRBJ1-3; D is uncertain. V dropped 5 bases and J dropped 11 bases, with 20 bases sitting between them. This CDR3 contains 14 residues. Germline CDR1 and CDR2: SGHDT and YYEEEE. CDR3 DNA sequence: TGTGCCAGCAGGTACGGGAGTCCCCGAGGAGCCATATATTTT. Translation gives CASRYGSPRGAIYF.

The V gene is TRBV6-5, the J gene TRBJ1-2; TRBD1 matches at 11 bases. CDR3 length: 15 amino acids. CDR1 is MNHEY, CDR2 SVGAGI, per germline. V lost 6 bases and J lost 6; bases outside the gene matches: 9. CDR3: CASRTGQGAKNGYTF. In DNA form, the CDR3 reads TGTGCCAGCAGGACCGGACAGGGGGCGAAGAATGGCTACACCTTC.

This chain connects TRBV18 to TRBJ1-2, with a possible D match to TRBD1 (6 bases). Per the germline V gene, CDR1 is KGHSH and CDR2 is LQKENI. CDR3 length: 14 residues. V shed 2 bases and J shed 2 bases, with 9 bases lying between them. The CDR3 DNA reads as TGTGCCAGCTCACCAAACACAGGGAACTATGGCTACACCTTC. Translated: CASSPNTGNYGYTF.

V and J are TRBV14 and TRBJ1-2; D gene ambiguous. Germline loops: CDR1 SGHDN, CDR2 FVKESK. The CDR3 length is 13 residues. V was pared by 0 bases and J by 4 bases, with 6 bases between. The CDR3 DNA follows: TGTGCCAGCAGCCAAGATTTAACCTATGGCTACACCTTC. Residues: CASSQDLTYGYTF.

The CDR3 is CASRQPGQGFNYGYTF. The CDR3 DNA is TGTGCCAGCAGACAACCGGGACAGGGATTTAACTATGGCTACACCTTC. This chain connects TRBV28 to TRBJ1-2, with 9 bases lining up with TRBD1. Looked up from germline, CDR1 is MDHEN and CDR2 is SYDVKM. V shed 6 bases and J 1 base; nucleotides not matched to a gene: 9. The CDR3 spans 16 residues.

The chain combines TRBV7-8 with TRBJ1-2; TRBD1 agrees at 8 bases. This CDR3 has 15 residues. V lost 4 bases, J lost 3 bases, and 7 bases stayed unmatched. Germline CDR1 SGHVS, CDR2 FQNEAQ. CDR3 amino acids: CASSSRTGSDYGYTF. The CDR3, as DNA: TGTGCCAGCAGCTCCCGGACAGGGTCGGACTATGGCTACACCTTC.

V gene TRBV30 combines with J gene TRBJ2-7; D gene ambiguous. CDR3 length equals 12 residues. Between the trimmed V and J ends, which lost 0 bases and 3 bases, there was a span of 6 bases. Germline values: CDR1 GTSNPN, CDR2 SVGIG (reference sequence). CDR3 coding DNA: TGTGCCTGGAGTGTACCCAGCTACGAGCAGTACTTC. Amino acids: CAWSVPSYEQYF.